Below, 19 T cell receptor beta chains from the same sample are listed, as sequenced in a study of CD8+ T cells in alopecia areata. After isolation, RNA underwent reverse transcription to generate cDNA as the sequencing template. Some clones are missing from TCRdb's copy, which holds only in-frame ones; the method was immunoSEQ multiplex PCR. The table records over 100,000 clones without singletons, the ten largest covering 15% to 20%. Sample: lesional skin. These receptors all come from a C3H/HeJ mouse with alopecia areata. MHC haplotype of the strain: H2-k.

This clone was counted only a few times. Gene names are mouse gene names. The read is 4 residues too short to cover the CDR3 end, so that end is filled in from the germline J gene. This chain joins TRBV1 and TRBJ2-7; 7 nucleotides match TRBD2. From germline, CDR1 is NSQYPW and CDR2 LRSPGD (reference sequence). The CDR3 is 16 residues long. Trimming removed 3 bases from V and 0 bases from J; junction bases left unmatched: 8. The sequenced part of the CDR3 DNA is TGCACCTGCAGTGCTCCCGCCTGGGGGAGCTCCTAT. It specifies CTCSAPAWGSSY. The full CDR3 protein is CTCSAPAWGSSYEQYF.

About this clone: Gene names follow the mouse nomenclature. The read comes to an end 4 residues before the CDR3 does, leaving the germline J gene to fill in the end. The chain is built from TRBV1 and TRBJ2-3, with 8 nucleotides matching TRBD1. The CDR3 covers 16 residues. V lost 2 bases to trimming and J lost 1 base; unmatched junction nucleotides: 5. Germline V gene lookup returns CDR1 NSQYPW and CDR2 LRSPGD (reference sequence). CDR3 sequence: CTCSARTGKGAETLYF. CDR3 DNA (partial): TGCACCTGCAGTGCAAGGACAGGGAAGGGTGCAGAA.

This clone was counted a few times. The germline and genes are mouse ones. The read ends 4 residues early relative to the CDR3; the germline J gene fills the gap. This chain connects TRBV13-1 to TRBJ2-7, with 7 bases lining up with TRBD2. Per the germline V gene, CDR1 is NSHNY and CDR2 is SYGAGN. The CDR3 consists of 12 residues. CDR3 residues: CASRAWGYEQYF. The DNA read from the CDR3 is TGTGCCAGCAGAGCCTGGGGGTAT.

At least ten counts were recorded for this clone. The gene names given are mouse names. The read finishes 4 residues shy of the CDR3 end, and the germline J gene is used to complete it. The rearrangement joins TRBV13-3 to TRBJ1-1; tentatively, D is TRBD1 (6 bases). CDR3 size: 12 residues. The germline gives CDR1 NNHDY, CDR2 SYVADS. CDR3 DNA (partial): TGTGCCAGCATGAGGGGGGCTACA. It encodes CASMRGAT. The entire CDR3 reads CASMRGATEVFF.

This clone occurred a few times. Gene names refer to mouse genes. The DNA ends 4 residues before the CDR3 does, and the rest of the CDR3 is filled in from the germline J gene. Other DNA sequences from this sample encode an identical CDR3 as well. The V gene is TRBV13-3, the J gene TRBJ2-3; TRBD1 matches 12 bases. After removal of 5 bases from V and 2 bases from J, the junction contained 6 bases not matched to a gene. Germline-derived CDR1 and CDR2 are NNHDY and SYVADS. This CDR3 region has 16 residues. This CDR3 reads CASSPRDRGLAETLYF. The part of the CDR3 DNA that was read is TGTGCCAGCAGCCCCCGGGACAGGGGGCTTGCAGAA.

This clone was seen more than once but under ten times. The germline and genes are mouse ones. The read ends 4 residues shy of where the CDR3 ends; the end is completed using the germline J gene. This rearrangement joins TRBV1 to TRBJ2-5; 7 positions agree with TRBD1. V lost 2 bases, J lost 0 bases, and 5 bases stayed unmatched. The CDR3 extends over 16 amino acids. From germline, CDR1 is NSQYPW and CDR2 LRSPGD (reference sequence). Incomplete CDR3 DNA: TGCACCTGCAGTGCACACAGGGGCGTTAACCAAGAC. This encodes CTCSAHRGVNQD. The complete CDR3 protein is CTCSAHRGVNQDTQYF. The entire variable domain, with the rest obtained from reference TRBV1 and TRBJ2-5, is as follows: VTLLEQNPRWRLVPRGQAVNLRCILKNSQYPWMSWYQQDLQKQLQWLFTLRSPGDKEVKSLPGADYLATRVTDTELRLQVANMSQGRTLYCTCSAHRGVNQDTQYFGPGTRLLVL.

This clone came up a few times. The listed genes are named as in mouse. Coverage ceases 4 residues before the CDR3 finishes, and the germline J gene fills in the end. The chain employs TRBV1 and TRBJ2-5; 7 nucleotides match TRBD2. The trim removed 0 bases at V and 0 bases at J, leaving 6 bases unmatched. CDR1 is NSQYPW, CDR2 LRSPGD, per germline (reference sequence). CDR3 length: 17 amino acids. The CDR3 sequence: CTCSADQLGVNQDTQYF. CDR3 DNA (partial): TGCACCTGCAGTGCAGATCAGCTGGGGGTTAACCAAGAC.

The sample holds many counts of this clone. These gene names are mouse names. With the read ending 4 residues before the CDR3 end, the germline J gene is used to fill in that end. This rearrangement joins TRBV13-3 to TRBJ1-1; D is undetermined. Looked up from germline, CDR1 is NNHDY and CDR2 is SYVADS. The CDR3 runs 13 residues. The V and J ends lost 7 bases and 4 bases respectively, with 14 bases between them. The CDR3 loop reads CASVGGLGTEVFF. CDR3 DNA, as far as it was read: TGTGCCAGCGTGGGAGGACTTGGCACA.

In the case of this clone: A junction end diverges from the germline sequence, so it may reflect a read error. Mouse gene names apply. Coverage ceases 4 residues before the CDR3 finishes, and the germline J gene fills in the end. The V call is TRBV13-2, the J call TRBJ2-1, with TRBD2 matching 7 bases. This CDR3 has 15 residues. The germline V gene has CDR1 NNHNN and CDR2 SYGAGS (reference sequence). CDR3 bases read: TGTGCCGGCGGTGATTCCCACTGGGGCTATGCT. Its protein is CAGGDSHWGYA. From start to end, the CDR3 is CAGGDSHWGYAEQFF.

This clone was seen only a few times. There is a difference at residue 13 between the TCRdb protein and the DNA translation, so the protein given here was translated from the DNA. Mouse germline and gene names are used. The read comes to an end 3 residues before the CDR3 does, leaving the germline J gene to fill in the end. This chain connects TRBV13-3 to TRBJ1-6; TRBD1 is a possible D gene (6 bases). TRBJ1-6 is annotated as an ORF whose role is uncertain. V lost 4 bases, J lost 5 bases, and 16 bases lay in between. Germline CDR1 is NNHDY and CDR2 is SYVADS. The length of the CDR3 is 16 residues. CDR3 DNA, as far as it was read: TGTGCCAGCAGTCCCTTCGACAGGAGCGATAATTCGCCC. Its translation is CASSPFDRSDNSP. The whole CDR3 sequence is CASSPFDRSDNSPLYF.

In its sample, this clone was seen a few times. Germline and genes: mouse. The read stops 4 residues short of the end of the CDR3; the missing end is completed from the germline J gene. This chain links TRBV13-1 with TRBJ1-1; D remains ambiguous. Germline assignment: CDR1 NSHNY and CDR2 SYGAGN. This CDR3 is built from 12 residues. Trimming shortened V by 4 bases and J by 0 bases, and 4 bases separated the two germline ends. The CDR3 bases that were read are TGTGCCAGCAGTAACAAGAACACA. This codes for CASSNKNT. In full, the CDR3 is CASSNKNTEVFF.

This clone has a handful of counts. Gene names and germline match the mouse. The CDR3 extends 4 residues past the end of the read, so its final part is completed from the germline J gene. The chain carries TRBV13-3 and TRBJ2-4, with 10 bases that match TRBD2. The germline gives CDR1 NNHDY, CDR2 SYVADS. The CDR3 is 16 residues long. V was clipped by 4 bases and J by 1 base; unmatched bases: 6. Incomplete CDR3 DNA: TGTGCCAGCAGTCTTCTGGGGGGGCTAGGTCAAAAC. It encodes CASSLLGGLGQN. The full CDR3 reads CASSLLGGLGQNTLYF.

This clone was seen many times. All gene names here are mouse names. The read stops 4 residues short of the end of the CDR3; the missing end is completed from the germline J gene. The chain joins TRBV1 to TRBJ1-2; D is perhaps TRBD1 (6 bases). The CDR3 covers 15 residues. Germline lookup yields CDR1 NSQYPW and CDR2 LRSPGD (reference sequence). Trimming removed 0 bases from V and 4 bases from J, with 12 bases in between. The covered CDR3 bases are TGCACCTGCAGTGCAGATCACAGGGTGGGCTCC. Translation: CTCSADHRVGS. The CDR3 in its entirety is CTCSADHRVGSDYTF.

This clone was seen many times. Gene and germline names: mouse. The read comes to an end 4 residues before the CDR3 does, leaving the germline J gene to fill in the end. V is TRBV13-3 and J is TRBJ2-5; the match to TRBD1 covers 10 bases. The V gene end was trimmed by 1 base and the J gene end by 0 bases; junction bases not matched to a gene: 5. Germline loops: CDR1 NNHDY, CDR2 SYVADS. CDR3 length equals 17 residues. The CDR3 spells CASSDPGTGANQDTQYF. The covered CDR3 bases are TGTGCCAGCAGTGATCCCGGGACAGGGGCTAACCAAGAC. Complete variable domain (other parts from reference TRBV13-3 and TRBJ2-5): EAAVTQSPRSKVAVTGGKVTLSCHQTNNHDYMYWYRQDTGHGLRLIHYSYVADSTEKGDIPDGYKASRPSQENFSLILELASLSQTAVYFCASSDPGTGANQDTQYFGPGTRLLVL.

About this clone: The protein given in TCRdb and the translation of the DNA differ at residue 10, and the sequence presented here derives from the DNA. These gene names are mouse names. The read falls 3 residues short of the CDR3 end, and the missing part is taken from the germline J gene. The chain uses TRBV13-2 and TRBJ1-6; D is possibly TRBD1 (5 bases). TRBJ1-6 falls under the ORF class, with uncertain function. CDR3 size: 13 residues. The germline CDR1 and CDR2 sequences are NNHNN and SYGAGS (reference sequence). The V gene lost 2 bases and the J gene lost 7 bases, with 7 bases spanning the gap. The CDR3 bases that were read are TGTGCCAGCGGTGAGAACAGGAATTCGCCC. Protein product: CASGENRNSP. The whole CDR3 protein reads CASGENRNSPLYF.

Of note for this clone: The gene symbols are mouse symbols. The CDR3 extends 4 residues past the end of the read, so its final part is completed from the germline J gene. The chain combines TRBV19 with TRBJ2-7, with 10 bases matching TRBD2. Germline V gene data show CDR1 as FNHDT and CDR2 as SITEND (reference sequence). The CDR3 is made up of 17 amino acids. Trimming cost V 0 bases and J 0 bases; bases outside gene matches: 6. CDR3 DNA (partial): TGTGCCAGCAGTATAGGCTGGGGGGGCTACGGCTCCTAT. Translation: CASSIGWGGYGSY. The CDR3 as a whole reads CASSIGWGGYGSYEQYF.

This clone was recorded a few times. Gene names are mouse gene names. The read halts 4 residues ahead of the CDR3 end, with the missing end drawn from the germline J gene. The rearrangement joins TRBV12-1 to TRBJ1-2, with 7 bases fitting TRBD1. V dropped 2 bases and J dropped 4; count of bases not matched to a gene: 3. The CDR3 totals 13 residues. CDR1 and CDR2 (germline): SGHSN, HYEKVE. The CDR3 region is CASSQGAGSDYTF. The covered CDR3 bases are TGTGCCAGCTCTCAGGGGGCCGGCTCC. The full variable domain, completed using reference TRBV12-1 and TRBJ1-2, is DSGVVQSPRHIIKEKGGRSVLTCIPISGHSNVVWYQQTLGKELKFLIQHYEKVERDKGFLPSRFSVQQFDDYHSEMNMSALELEDSAMYFCASSQGAGSDYTFGSGTRLLVI.

At least ten counts were recorded for this clone. Mouse gene names and germline throughout. The read terminates 4 residues before the CDR3 end, so the remaining end is supplied by the germline J gene. The chain links TRBV13-3 to TRBJ2-2, with D possibly TRBD2 on 6 matching bases. The CDR3 runs 16 residues. Germline assignment: CDR1 NNHDY and CDR2 SYVADS. The ends were cut back, 2 bases at V and 0 bases at J, with 11 bases in the middle. The covered CDR3 bases are TGTGCCAGCAGTGACCCCGGGACTCCAAACACCGGG. Protein: CASSDPGTPNTG. The CDR3 as a whole reads CASSDPGTPNTGQLYF. Based on the CDR3 plus reference TRBV13-3 and TRBJ2-2, the full variable domain is EAAVTQSPRSKVAVTGGKVTLSCHQTNNHDYMYWYRQDTGHGLRLIHYSYVADSTEKGDIPDGYKASRPSQENFSLILELASLSQTAVYFCASSDPGTPNTGQLYFGEGSKLTVL.

Note on this clone: The gene names here belong to mouse. The read stops 4 residues short of the end of the CDR3; the missing end is completed from the germline J gene. The chain joins TRBV19 to TRBJ2-7; TRBD1 matches at 9 bases. From germline, CDR1 is FNHDT and CDR2 SITEND (reference sequence). The CDR3 runs 13 residues. J was trimmed by 3 bases and V by 9 bases; bases with no gene match: 7. The CDR3 bases that were read are TGTGCCATCACCCGGACAGGGGACTAT. Translation gives CAITRTGDY. The full CDR3 sequence reads CAITRTGDYEQYF.